This record covers a single T cell receptor (beta chain). The data were obtained in a study of shared clonotypes between healthy human individuals. The germline V and J ends were trimmed by 0 bases and 1 base, with 13 bases remaining between them. Per germline, CDR1 SGHNT and CDR2 YYREEE (reference sequence). This CDR3 contains 16 residues. Original analysis: ImmunoSEQ sequences covered only the junction and lacked quality scores; filtering therefore differed. Data came from immunoSEQ multiplex PCR; TCRdb stores just in-frame clones and leaves some out. The D gene and trimming were derived from the DNA, and the V and J assignments and clone size from that table. Of roughly 2.2 million clones detected, 85% to 95% appear once; the ten largest clones hold roughly 0.36%.

The specimen sequenced was naive CD4+ T cells from PBMCs. The subset here: CD45RA+ positively selected. The receptor was isolated from a man younger than 35 in good health. Some clones in this sample may be carry-over from other donors' samples. The genes are TRBV5-4 and TRBJ2-5; D ambiguous. CDR3 coding DNA: TGTGCCAGCAGCTTGGGGTTGACTGCTAGCCAAGAGACCCAGTACTTC. It specifies CASSLGLTASQETQYF.